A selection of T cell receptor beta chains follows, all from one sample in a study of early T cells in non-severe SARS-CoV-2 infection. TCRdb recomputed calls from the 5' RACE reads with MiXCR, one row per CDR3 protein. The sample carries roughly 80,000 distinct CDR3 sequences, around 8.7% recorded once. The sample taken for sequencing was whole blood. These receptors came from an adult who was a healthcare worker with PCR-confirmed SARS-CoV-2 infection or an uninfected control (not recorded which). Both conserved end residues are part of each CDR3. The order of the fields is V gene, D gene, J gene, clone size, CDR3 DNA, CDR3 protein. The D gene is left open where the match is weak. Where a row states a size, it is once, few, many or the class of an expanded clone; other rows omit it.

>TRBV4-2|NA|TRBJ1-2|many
TGTGCCAGCAGCCAACCCCGTCCAGGTCCCTCCTATGGCTACACCTTC
CASSQPRPGPSYGYTF
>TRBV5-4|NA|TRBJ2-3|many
TGTGCCAGCAGCTTCCCAGGGGCACACACAGATACGCAGTATTTT
CASSFPGAHTDTQYF
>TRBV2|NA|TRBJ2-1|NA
TGTGCCAGCAGTGAACGCCTAGGCTACAATGAGCAGTTCTTC
CASSERLGYNEQFF
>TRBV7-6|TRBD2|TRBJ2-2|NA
TGTGCCAGCAGCCTACGGACTAGCGGGAGGGTTGGCACCGGGGAGCTGTTTTTT
CASSLRTSGRVGTGELFF
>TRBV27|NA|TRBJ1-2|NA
TGTGCCAGCAGTCGGGGAGAGGCGGTTCGTGGCTACACCTTC
CASSRGEAVRGYTF
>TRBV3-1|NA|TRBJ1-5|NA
TGTGCCAGCAGCCAAAGCGTCTCTCACAATCAGCCCCAGCATTTT
CASSQSVSHNQPQHF
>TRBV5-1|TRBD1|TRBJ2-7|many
TGCGCCAGCAGCTTTCCGGGACAGGGGGCGCTTTACGAGCAGTACTTC
CASSFPGQGALYEQYF
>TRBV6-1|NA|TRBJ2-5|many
TGTGCCAGCAGAAGAGACAGAGTGGGCCAAGAGACCCAGTACTTC
CASRRDRVGQETQYF
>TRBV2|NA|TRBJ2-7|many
TGTGCCACCGGCCCCCCCGGACAGTTCTACGAGCAGTACTTC
CATGPPGQFYEQYF
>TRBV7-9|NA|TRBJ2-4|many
TGTGCCAGCACAGGGCAGGGGCCAAAAAACATTCAGTACTTC
CASTGQGPKNIQYF
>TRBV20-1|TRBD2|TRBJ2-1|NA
TGCAGTGGGAACAGCGGGAACGACAATGAGCAGTTCTTC
CSGNSGNDNEQFF
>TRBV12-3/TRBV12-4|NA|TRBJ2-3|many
TGTGCCAGCAGTCCCCAATTGCAAGATACGCAGTATTTT
CASSPQLQDTQYF
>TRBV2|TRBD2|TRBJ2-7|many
TGTGCCAGCAGGAAACCGGGACTAGCGGATAGCTCCTACGAGCAGTACTTC
CASRKPGLADSSYEQYF
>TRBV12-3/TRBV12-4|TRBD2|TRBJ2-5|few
TGTGCCAGCAGTTCCTTCTTAGCGGGAGATCAAGAGACCCAGTACTTC
CASSSFLAGDQETQYF
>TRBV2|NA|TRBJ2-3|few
TGTGCCAGCAGTGAAAACTGGTCAGATACGCAGTATTTT
CASSENWSDTQYF
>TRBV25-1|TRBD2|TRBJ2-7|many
TGTGCCAGCAGTGAATCAGGCGGGAGAGGGTACGAGCAGTACTTC
CASSESGGRGYEQYF
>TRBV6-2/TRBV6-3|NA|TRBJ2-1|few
TGTGCCAGCACTTCCCCTCCGAATGAGCAGTTCTTC
CASTSPPNEQFF
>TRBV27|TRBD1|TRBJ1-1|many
TGTGCCAGCAGTACCGGACAGGGGAGAGACACTGAAGCTTTCTTT
CASSTGQGRDTEAFF
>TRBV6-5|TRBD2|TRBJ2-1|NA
TGTGCCAGCAGTAAGGTAGCGGGAACCTACAATGAGCAGTTCTTC
CASSKVAGTYNEQFF
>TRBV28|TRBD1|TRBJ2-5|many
TGTGCCAGCCTCCCGACAGGGGGTAGAGAGACCCAGTACTTC
CASLPTGGRETQYF
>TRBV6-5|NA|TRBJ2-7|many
TGTGCCAGCAGTTACTTGGGGGGAAACGAGCAGTACTTC
CASSYLGGNEQYF
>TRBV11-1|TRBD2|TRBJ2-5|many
TGTGCCAGCAGCCCACCCCCGGGACTAGCGGACCAAGAGACCCAGTACTTC
CASSPPPGLADQETQYF
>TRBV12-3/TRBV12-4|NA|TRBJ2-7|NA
TGTGCCAGCAGTTTTGACAGGAATACCTACGAGCAGTACTTC
CASSFDRNTYEQYF